This T cell receptor beta chain was identified during a study of cytomegalovirus exposure and HLA in healthy donors. Clones were sequenced by immunoSEQ multiplex PCR, and TCRdb holds only the in-frame ones, with some missing. The data show some 140,000 clones, roughly nine tenths seen once. With V trimmed by 5 bases and J by 4 bases, 7 bases remained unmatched. The germline gives CDR1 MNHEY, CDR2 SVGAGI. This CDR3 is 14 amino acids long. The chain uses TRBV6-5 and TRBJ2-7; the match to TRBD1 covers 8 bases. Sample: PBMCs. This receptor was taken from a woman under 30 in good health and CMV-seropositive. CDR3 sequence (DNA): TGTGCCAGCAGTCGCGGACAGGGTGGGTACGAGCAGTACTTC. It yields the protein CASSRGQGGYEQYF.